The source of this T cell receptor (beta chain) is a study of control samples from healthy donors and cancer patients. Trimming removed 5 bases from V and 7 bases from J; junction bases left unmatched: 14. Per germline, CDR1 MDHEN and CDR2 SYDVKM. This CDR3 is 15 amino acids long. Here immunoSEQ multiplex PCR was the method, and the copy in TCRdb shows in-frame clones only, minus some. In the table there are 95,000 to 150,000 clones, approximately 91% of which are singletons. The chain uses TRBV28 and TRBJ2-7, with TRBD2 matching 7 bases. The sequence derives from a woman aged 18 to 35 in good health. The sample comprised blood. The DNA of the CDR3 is TGTGCCAGCAGTCTCGGGGAGGGCGGGAGAATGGAGCAGTACTTC. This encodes CASSLGEGGRMEQYF.